One sample yielded the 8 T cell receptor beta chains listed below, sequenced in a study of monozygotic twins with inflammatory bowel disease. TCRdb re-called the 5' RACE reads and shows each CDR3 protein once, DNA omitted. This listing includes over 130,000 distinct CDR3 sequences. The specimen was blood. Every receptor here comes from a human donor with ulcerative colitis or Crohn's disease, or a healthy co-twin of an affected twin (not recorded which).

This chain links TRBV12-3 or TRBV12-4 with TRBJ1-5; the TCRdb D gene call, TRBD1, has no DNA to confirm it. CDR3 size: 15 residues. This CDR3 is CASSLDPYRYQPQHF.

The rearrangement joins TRBV7-8 to TRBJ1-6. Germline CDR1 reads SGHVS; CDR2 reads FQNEAQ. This CDR3 is built from 12 residues. The CDR3 here is CASSLIDPPLHF.

This chain links TRBV20-1 with TRBJ2-7; TCRdb picks TRBD1, but there is no DNA to check that call. The V gene's germline CDR1 is DFQATT and CDR2 SNEGSKA (reference sequence). CDR3 length: 15 residues. This CDR3 is CSTMSLGQGSYEQYF.

This rearrangement joins TRBV4-3 to TRBJ2-2; TCRdb designates TRBD1, a call that cannot be tested without DNA. Germline V gene lookup returns CDR1 LGHNA and CDR2 YSLEER. The CDR3 spans 15 residues. The chain's CDR3 is CASSQGTGQTGELFF.

The V and J genes are TRBV20-1 and TRBJ2-3; TCRdb's D call, TRBD2, is unchecked because there is no DNA. The CDR3 runs to 14 residues. CDR1 and CDR2 from the germline V gene are DFQATT and SNEGSKA (reference sequence). Here the CDR3 reads CSAHSGGAGDTQYF.

V usage is TRBV3-1 and J usage is TRBJ1-1; TCRdb's assignment of TRBD1 cannot be checked, as there is no DNA. Per the germline V gene, CDR1 is LGHDT and CDR2 is YNNKEL (reference sequence). The CDR3 is made up of 15 amino acids. This chain's CDR3 is CASSQVEDGDTEAFF. The whole variable domain, filled in from reference TRBV3-1 and TRBJ1-1, reads DTAVSQTPKYLVTQMGNDKSIKCEQNLGHDTMYWYKQDSKKFLKIMFSYNNKELIINETVPNRFSPKSPDKAHLNLHINSLELGDSAVYFCASSQVEDGDTEAFFGQGTRLTVV.

The rearrangement links TRBV5-1 to TRBJ1-1; without DNA, the TCRdb call of TRBD1 cannot be checked. CDR3 length: 16 residues. The germline V gene encodes CDR1 SGHRS and CDR2 YFSETQ. This chain's CDR3 is CASSGGGGHVRTEAFF.

The chain uses TRBV19 and TRBJ2-4; lacking DNA, the TRBD2 call made by TCRdb goes unchecked. Germline values: CDR1 LNHDA, CDR2 SQIVND (reference sequence). The CDR3 loop spans 16 amino acids. This CDR3 reads CASKRDAGGGLNIQYF.